This T cell receptor beta chain was identified in a study (dated by TCRdb to 2015 to 2016). Study-wide context: The research examined where HIV persistence comes from in people whose immune systems controlled HIV infection without treatment.

In this sample, this clonotype turned up a few times. Its antigen is currently not known. The record has no base qualities; no much larger clone is one base away. Receptors were amplified or captured by 5' RACE. The sample was run on an Illumina HiSeq 2000. TCRdb reprocessed the public reads (quality trimming at Q25 with fastp, clone calling with MiXCR) and kept in-frame beta chains. Every entry covers one CDR3 protein and lists the most common genes and DNA from its rows. The sample includes around 190 distinct CDR3 sequences, with 15% to 20% observed a single time. The ten largest clones add up to roughly three quarters of the sample. From the cysteine up to the phenylalanine, the CDR3 has a length of 11 residues. Of the read, only the CDR3 DNA is kept; its 33 bases are in frame from base 1. CDR1 and CDR2 were assigned from the germline V gene as MNHEY and SVGEGT. V was cut back by 5 bases and J by 9 bases, leaving a gap of 8 bases between them.

The receptor chain draws on TRBV6-2 or TRBV6-3 and TRBJ2-1; the D gene is possibly TRBD1 or TRBD2, each agreeing over 5 bases. Input material: effector memory T cells from blood PBMCs. In light of the paper, this sample's cell subset or site label describes: effector memory CD4+ T cells. The sequence derives from a male donor with HIV. Read as DNA, the sequence is TGTGCCAGCAGTGAGGGGCGTGAGCAGTTCTTC. Its protein is CASSEGREQFF.